Below are 7 T cell receptor beta chains sequenced from a single sample in a study of blood T cell repertoires in COVID-19. This table comes from immunoSEQ multiplex PCR, and its TCRdb copy is limited to in-frame clones, with some not included. Among approximately 100,000 clones listed, 75% to 85% were seen once. Sequencing was done on a sample of peripheral blood. Receptors were obtained from a man aged 60-69 years with acute or convalescent COVID-19.

The rearrangement uses TRBV12-3 or TRBV12-4 and TRBJ1-6; D gene unclear. The CDR3 totals 12 residues. Trimming removed 3 bases at V and 7 bases at J, with 4 bases between. CDR3 protein: CASSFVNSPLHF. DNA of the CDR3: TGTGCCAGCAGTTTCGTCAATTCACCCCTCCACTTT.

V gene TRBV11-1 combines with J gene TRBJ1-4; 7 bases map to TRBD1. V gave up 3 bases and J gave up 7 bases; unmatched junction bases: 8. CDR3 length: 15 residues. In germline, CDR1 is SGHAT, CDR2 FQDESV (reference sequence). The CDR3 protein is CASSFETGRFEKLFF. The CDR3 DNA reads as TGTGCCAGCAGCTTCGAGACAGGGAGATTTGAAAAACTGTTTTTT.

The CDR3 sequence is CASSGYGTGEFYEKLFF. The CDR3 DNA reads TGTGCCAGCAGCGGTTACGGGACAGGTGAATTCTATGAAAAACTGTTTTTT. The chain couples TRBV7-9 to TRBJ1-4; 8 bases fit TRBD1. Germline V gives CDR1 SEHNR, CDR2 FQNEAQ (reference sequence). This CDR3 has 17 amino acids. The ends lost 5 bases at V and 6 bases at J; junction bases unmatched: 14.

This chain joins TRBV25-1 and TRBJ1-1; D perhaps matches TRBD1 (6 bases). Germline lookup yields CDR1 MGHDK and CDR2 SYGVNS. V lost 5 bases to trimming and J lost 3 bases, with 16 bases between them. This CDR3 has 15 residues. The DNA for the CDR3 is TGTGCCAGCAGTCTAGGACAGACCGCCGACACTGAAGCTTTCTTT. It translates to CASSLGQTADTEAFF.

The sample holds one count of this clone. V is TRBV6-2 or TRBV6-3 and J is TRBJ1-1; weak D call: TRBD1 (6 bases). CDR3 length equals 15 residues. Germline V gene sequence: CDR1 MNHEY, CDR2 SVGEGT. The ends were cut back, 4 bases at V and 1 base at J, with 13 bases in the middle. The CDR3 DNA sequence: TGTGCCAGCAGTTCCTCCTACAGGGAGAACACTGAAGCTTTCTTT. Its translation is CASSSSYRENTEAFF.

V usage is TRBV12-3 or TRBV12-4 and J usage is TRBJ2-1; D is perhaps TRBD1 (6 bases). The CDR3 sequence is 13 residues long. Trimming cost V 7 bases and J 7 bases, with 14 bases left between them. Written as DNA, the CDR3 is TGTGCCAGCAACGACGGGACAAATAATGAGCAGTTCTTC. Protein product: CASNDGTNNEQFF.

The chain recombines TRBV28 with TRBJ1-3; 8 nucleotides align to TRBD1. With V trimmed by 5 bases and J by 9 bases, 9 bases remained unmatched. The CDR3 covers 14 residues. The germline CDR1 and CDR2 sequences are MDHEN and SYDVKM. The CDR3 is CASSARQGFSTIYF. DNA of the CDR3: TGTGCCAGCAGTGCCAGACAGGGGTTTAGCACCATATATTTT.